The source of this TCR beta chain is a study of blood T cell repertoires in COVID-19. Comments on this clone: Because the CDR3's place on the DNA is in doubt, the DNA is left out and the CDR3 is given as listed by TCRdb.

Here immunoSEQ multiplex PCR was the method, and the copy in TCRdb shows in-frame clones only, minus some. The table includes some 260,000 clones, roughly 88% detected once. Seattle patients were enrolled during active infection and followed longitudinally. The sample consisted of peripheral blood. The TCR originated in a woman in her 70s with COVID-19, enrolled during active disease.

CDR3 amino acids: CASRPSGQGNTGELFF. This chain connects TRBV6-2 or TRBV6-3 to TRBJ2-2; the D call in the table, TRBD1, was not verified against the DNA. With termini counted, the CDR3 has 16 amino acids. Looked up from germline, CDR1 is MNHEY and CDR2 is SVGEGT.